The entry below describes one T cell receptor (beta chain). The length of the CDR3 is 13 residues. V lost 6 bases and J 3 bases, leaving 10 bases between the germline ends. Germline CDR1 LNHDA, CDR2 SQIVND (reference sequence). Assay used: immunoSEQ multiplex PCR; TCRdb lists only in-frame clones, some missing. The sample has 97,000 or so clones; 90% are singletons. This specimen belongs to a study of OX40 agonist ivuxolimab in advanced cancers. Study background: Prior checkpoint blockade (anti-PD-1, anti-PD-L1 or anti-CTLA-4) was permitted; under 50% had it. Among those treated, three patients had partial responses, one with hepatocellular carcinoma and two with cutaneous melanoma.

Patients were ineligible given autoimmune disease history or systemic immunosuppression. Samples of blood were obtained at baseline, on cycle 4 day 1, and on cycle 7 day 1. The sequencing used CD4+ or CD8+ T cells sorted from blood, collected in a trial of the OX40 agonist ivuxolimab. The receptor's source is an adult with an advanced solid tumor such as melanoma, head and neck, liver or kidney cancer. This sequence joins TRBV19 and TRBJ2-3, with a weak D call TRBD2 (5 bases). As DNA, the CDR3 is TGTGCCAGTAGAGTTACGGGGACAGATACGCAGTATTTT. This sequence encodes CASRVTGTDTQYF.